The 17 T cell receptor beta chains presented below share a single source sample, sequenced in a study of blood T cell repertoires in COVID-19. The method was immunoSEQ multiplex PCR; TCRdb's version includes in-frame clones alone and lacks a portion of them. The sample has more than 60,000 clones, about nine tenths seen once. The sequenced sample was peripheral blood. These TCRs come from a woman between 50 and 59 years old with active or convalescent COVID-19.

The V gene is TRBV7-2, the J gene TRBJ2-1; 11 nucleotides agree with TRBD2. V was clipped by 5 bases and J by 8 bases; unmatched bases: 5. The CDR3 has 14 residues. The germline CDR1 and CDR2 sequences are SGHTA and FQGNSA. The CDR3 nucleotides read TGTGCCAGCAGCCGGACTAGCGGGCTAGATGAGCAGTTCTTC. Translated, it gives CASSRTSGLDEQFF.

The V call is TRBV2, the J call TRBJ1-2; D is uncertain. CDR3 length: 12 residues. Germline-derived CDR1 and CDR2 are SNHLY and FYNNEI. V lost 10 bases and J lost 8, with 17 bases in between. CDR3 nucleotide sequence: TGTGCCATCATGGGGAGGATTGACGGCTACACCTTC. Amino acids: CAIMGRIDGYTF.

Written as DNA, the CDR3 is TGTGCCGGCCAGGGAAACGCCTACGAGCAGTACTTC. Its translation: CAGQGNAYEQYF. The chain couples TRBV2 to TRBJ2-7; possible D gene TRBD1, 5 bases. The CDR3 contains 12 residues. The V end was cut by 11 bases, the J end by 2 bases, with 13 bases between. Germline V gene sequence: CDR1 SNHLY, CDR2 FYNNEI.

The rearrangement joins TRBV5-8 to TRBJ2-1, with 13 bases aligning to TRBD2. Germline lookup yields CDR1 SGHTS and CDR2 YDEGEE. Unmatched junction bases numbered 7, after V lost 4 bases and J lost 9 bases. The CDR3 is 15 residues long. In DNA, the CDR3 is TGTGCCAGCAGCACGACTAGCGGGAGGTTCGGTGAGCAGTTCTTC. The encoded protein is CASSTTSGRFGEQFF.

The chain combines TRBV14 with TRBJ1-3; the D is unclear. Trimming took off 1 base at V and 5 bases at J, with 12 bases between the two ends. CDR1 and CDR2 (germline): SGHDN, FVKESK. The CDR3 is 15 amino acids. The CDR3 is CASSQGGSVRNTIYF. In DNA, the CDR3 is TGTGCCAGCAGCCAAGGTGGGAGTGTCAGAAACACCATATATTTT.

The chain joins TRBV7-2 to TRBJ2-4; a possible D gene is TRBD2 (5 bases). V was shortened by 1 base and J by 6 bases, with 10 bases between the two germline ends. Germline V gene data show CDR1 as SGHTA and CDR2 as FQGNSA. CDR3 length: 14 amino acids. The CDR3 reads CASSLGAGTNIQYF. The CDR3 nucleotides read TGTGCCAGCAGCTTAGGGGCGGGTACAAACATTCAGTACTTC.

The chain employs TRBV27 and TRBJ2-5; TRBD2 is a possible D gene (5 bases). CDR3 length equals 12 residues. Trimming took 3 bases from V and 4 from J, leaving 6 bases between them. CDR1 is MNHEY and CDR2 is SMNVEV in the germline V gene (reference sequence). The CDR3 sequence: CASSFGGETQYF. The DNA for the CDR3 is TGTGCCAGCAGTTTCGGAGGAGAGACCCAGTACTTC.

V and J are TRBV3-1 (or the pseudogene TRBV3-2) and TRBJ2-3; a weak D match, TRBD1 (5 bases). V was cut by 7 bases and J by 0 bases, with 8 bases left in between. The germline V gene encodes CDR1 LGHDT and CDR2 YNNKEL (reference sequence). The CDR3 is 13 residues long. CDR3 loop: CASKRGSTDTQYF. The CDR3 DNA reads TGTGCCAGCAAAAGGGGTAGCACAGATACGCAGTATTTT.

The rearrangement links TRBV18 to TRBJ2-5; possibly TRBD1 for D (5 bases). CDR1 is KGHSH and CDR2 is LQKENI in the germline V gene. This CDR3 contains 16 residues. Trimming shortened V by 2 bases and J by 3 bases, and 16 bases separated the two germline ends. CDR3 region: CASSPGPLGVKETQYF. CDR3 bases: TGTGCCAGCTCACCAGGTCCCTTAGGGGTGAAAGAGACCCAGTACTTC.

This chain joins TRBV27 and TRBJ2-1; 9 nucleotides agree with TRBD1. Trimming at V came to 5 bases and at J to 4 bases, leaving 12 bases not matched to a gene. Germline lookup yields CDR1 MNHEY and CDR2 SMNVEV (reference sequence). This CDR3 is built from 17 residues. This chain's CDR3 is CASSPDRGQASYNEQFF. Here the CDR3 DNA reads TGTGCCAGCAGTCCGGACAGGGGTCAGGCTAGTTACAATGAGCAGTTCTTC.

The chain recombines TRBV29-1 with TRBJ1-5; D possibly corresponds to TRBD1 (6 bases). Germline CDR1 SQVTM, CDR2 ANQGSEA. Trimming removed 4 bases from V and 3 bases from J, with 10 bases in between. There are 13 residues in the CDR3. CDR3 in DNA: TGCAGCGTTGCAGGACAGTTCAATCAGCCCCAGCATTTT. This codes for CSVAGQFNQPQHF.

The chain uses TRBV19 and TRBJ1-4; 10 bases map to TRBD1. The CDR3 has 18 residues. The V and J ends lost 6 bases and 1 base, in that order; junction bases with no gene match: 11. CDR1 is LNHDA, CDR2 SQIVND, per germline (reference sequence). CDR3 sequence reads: CASSLHRDRGRTNEKLFF. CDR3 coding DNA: TGTGCCAGTAGCCTCCACCGGGACAGGGGTAGAACTAATGAAAAACTGTTTTTT.

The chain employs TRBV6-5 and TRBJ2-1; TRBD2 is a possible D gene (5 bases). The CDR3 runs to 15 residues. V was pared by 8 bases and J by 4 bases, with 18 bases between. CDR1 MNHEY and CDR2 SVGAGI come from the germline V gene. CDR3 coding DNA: TGTGCCAGCCGGGCGGGTGTAAGTATGTACAATGAGCAGTTCTTC. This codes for CASRAGVSMYNEQFF.

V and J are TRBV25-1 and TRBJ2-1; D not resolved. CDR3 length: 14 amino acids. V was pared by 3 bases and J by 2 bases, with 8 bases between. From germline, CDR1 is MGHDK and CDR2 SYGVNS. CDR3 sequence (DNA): TGTGCCAGCAGTGATGATGGCACCTACAATGAGCAGTTCTTC. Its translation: CASSDDGTYNEQFF. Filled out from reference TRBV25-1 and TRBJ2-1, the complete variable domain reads EADIYQTPRYLVIGTGKKITLECSQTMGHDKMYWYQQDPGMELHLIHYSYGVNSTEKGDLSSESTVSRIRTEHFPLTLESARPSHTSQYLCASSDDGTYNEQFFGPGTRLTVL.

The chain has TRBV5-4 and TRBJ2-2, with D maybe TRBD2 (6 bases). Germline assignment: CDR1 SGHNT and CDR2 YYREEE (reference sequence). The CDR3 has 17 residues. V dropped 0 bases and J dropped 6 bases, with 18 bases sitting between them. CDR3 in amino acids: CASSLEGLAEGSGELFF. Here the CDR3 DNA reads TGTGCCAGCAGCTTGGAGGGGTTAGCGGAGGGCTCCGGGGAGCTGTTTTTT.

CDR3: CAISESGGYGSNQPQHF. For the CDR3, the DNA is TGTGCCATCAGTGAGTCGGGCGGGTACGGGAGCAATCAGCCCCAGCATTTT. The chain recombines TRBV10-3 with TRBJ1-5; D unclear. The CDR3 is made up of 17 amino acids. V was shortened by 0 bases and J by 1 base, with 13 bases between the two germline ends. The V gene's germline CDR1 is ENHRY and CDR2 SYGVKD.

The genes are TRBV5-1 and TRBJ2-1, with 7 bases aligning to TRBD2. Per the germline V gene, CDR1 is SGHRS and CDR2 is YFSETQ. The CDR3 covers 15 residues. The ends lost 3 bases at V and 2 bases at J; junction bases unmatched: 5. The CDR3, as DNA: TGCGCCAGCAGCTGGGCTAGCGGTCCCTACAATGAGCAGTTCTTC. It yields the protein CASSWASGPYNEQFF.